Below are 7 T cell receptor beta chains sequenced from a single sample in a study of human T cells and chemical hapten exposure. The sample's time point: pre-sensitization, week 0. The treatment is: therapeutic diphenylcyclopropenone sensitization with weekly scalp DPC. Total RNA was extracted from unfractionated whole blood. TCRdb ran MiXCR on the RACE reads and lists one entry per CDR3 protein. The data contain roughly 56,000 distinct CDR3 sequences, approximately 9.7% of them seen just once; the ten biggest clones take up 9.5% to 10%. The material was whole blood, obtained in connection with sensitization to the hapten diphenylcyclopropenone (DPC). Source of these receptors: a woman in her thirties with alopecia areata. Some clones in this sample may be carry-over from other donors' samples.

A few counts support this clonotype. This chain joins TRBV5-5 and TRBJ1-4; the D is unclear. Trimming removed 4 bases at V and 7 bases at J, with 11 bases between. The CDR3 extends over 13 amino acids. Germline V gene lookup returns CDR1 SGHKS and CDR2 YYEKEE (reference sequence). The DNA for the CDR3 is TGTGCCAGCAGCCCTGAGGGAGGTGAAAAACTGTTTTTT. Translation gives CASSPEGGEKLFF. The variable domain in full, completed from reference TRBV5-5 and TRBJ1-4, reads DAGVTQSPTHLIKTRGQQVTLRCSPISGHKSVSWYQQVLGQGPQFIFQYYEKEERGRGNFPDRFSARQFPNYSSELNVNALLLGDSALYLCASSPEGGEKLFFGSGTQLSVL.

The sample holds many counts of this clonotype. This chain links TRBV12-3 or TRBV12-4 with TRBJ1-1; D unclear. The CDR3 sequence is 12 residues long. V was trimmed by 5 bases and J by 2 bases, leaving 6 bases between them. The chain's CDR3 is CASSPDNTEAFF. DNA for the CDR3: TGTGCCAGCAGTCCAGATAACACTGAAGCTTTCTTT.

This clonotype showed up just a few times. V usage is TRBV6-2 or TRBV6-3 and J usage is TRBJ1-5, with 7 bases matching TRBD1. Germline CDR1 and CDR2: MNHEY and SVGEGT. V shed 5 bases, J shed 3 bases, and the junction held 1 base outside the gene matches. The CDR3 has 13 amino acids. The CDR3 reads CASSDRVNQPQHF. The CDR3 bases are TGTGCCAGCAGTGACAGGGTCAATCAGCCCCAGCATTTT.

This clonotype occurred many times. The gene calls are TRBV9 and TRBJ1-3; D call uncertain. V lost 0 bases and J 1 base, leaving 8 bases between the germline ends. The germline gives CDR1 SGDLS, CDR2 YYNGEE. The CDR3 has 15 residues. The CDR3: CASSVVGDSGNTIYF. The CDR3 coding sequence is TGTGCCAGCAGCGTAGTTGGAGATTCTGGAAACACCATATATTTT.

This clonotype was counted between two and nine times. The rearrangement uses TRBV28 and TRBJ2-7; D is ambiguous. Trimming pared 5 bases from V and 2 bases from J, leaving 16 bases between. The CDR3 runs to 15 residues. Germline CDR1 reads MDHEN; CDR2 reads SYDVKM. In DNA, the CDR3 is TGTGCCAGCAGTACGGCTGGCAGGTCCCCCTACGAGCAGTACTTC. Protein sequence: CASSTAGRSPYEQYF.

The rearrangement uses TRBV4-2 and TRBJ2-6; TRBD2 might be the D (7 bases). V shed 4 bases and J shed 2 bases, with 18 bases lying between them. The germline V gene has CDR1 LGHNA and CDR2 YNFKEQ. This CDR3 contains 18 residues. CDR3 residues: CASSPDVGGAAGANVLTF. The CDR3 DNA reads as TGTGCCAGCAGCCCCGACGTGGGGGGGGCGGCTGGGGCCAACGTCCTGACTTTC.

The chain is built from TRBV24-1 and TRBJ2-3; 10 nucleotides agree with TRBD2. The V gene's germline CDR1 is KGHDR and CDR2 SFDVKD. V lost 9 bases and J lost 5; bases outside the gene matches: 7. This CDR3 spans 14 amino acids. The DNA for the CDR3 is TGTGCCACCGCCAGCGGGGGGGCCAAAGATACGCAGTATTTT. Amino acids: CATASGGAKDTQYF.